These T cell receptor beta chains were read from a single sample in a study of prognosis after radiotherapy for stage I lung cancer. Each CDR3 protein gets one entry after TCRdb re-called the multiplex PCR reads with MiXCR. The data hold tens of thousands of distinct CDR3 sequences, with about 43% observed a single time. Sequences were derived from PBMCs, sampled before or after stereotactic body radiation therapy (not recorded which). All receptors come from a donor aged 50 or older with non-small cell lung cancer. Both conserved end residues are part of each CDR3. D genes are given only for firm matches. Where a row states a size, it is once, few, many or the class of an expanded clone; other rows omit it.

j_call: TRBJ2-2; d_call: .; v_call: TRBV7-2; clone_size: medium-sized; cdr3_nt: TGTGCCAGCAGCTTAGCAGCGGCGAACACCGGGGAGCTGTTTTTT; cdr3_aa: CASSLAAANTGELFF
j_call: TRBJ2-1; d_call: .; v_call: TRBV28; clone_size: .; cdr3_nt: TGTGCCAGCAGTCACTACAGGTACCAGCAGTTCTTC; cdr3_aa: CASSHYRYQQFF
j_call: TRBJ2-3; d_call: TRBD2; v_call: TRBV20-1; clone_size: .; cdr3_nt: TGCAGTGCTAGATGTAGACTAGCGGGTGGGCCTGATACGCAGTATTTT; cdr3_aa: CSARCRLAGGPDTQYF
j_call: TRBJ2-3; d_call: .; v_call: TRBV20-1; clone_size: .; cdr3_nt: TGCAGTGCTAGAGACCCCGCAAAAACAGATACGCAGTATTTT; cdr3_aa: CSARDPAKTDTQYF
j_call: TRBJ2-2; d_call: .; v_call: TRBV6-1; clone_size: .; cdr3_nt: TGTGCCAGCAGTCCACGGGCCTCTCTTAACACCGGGGAGCTGTTTTTT; cdr3_aa: CASSPRASLNTGELFF
j_call: TRBJ2-3; d_call: .; v_call: TRBV29-1; clone_size: .; cdr3_nt: TGCAGCGTGGAAAAGGGTGTTTCAGACACGCAGTATTTT; cdr3_aa: CSVEKGVSDTQYF
j_call: TRBJ2-5; d_call: .; v_call: TRBV20-1; clone_size: .; cdr3_nt: TGCAGTGCTAGGCCACAAGAGACCCAGTACTTC; cdr3_aa: CSARPQETQYF
j_call: TRBJ2-7; d_call: TRBD2; v_call: TRBV28; clone_size: medium-sized; cdr3_nt: TGTGCCAGCAGTTTATTAGCGGGAGGGCCTGGGGAGCAGTACTTC; cdr3_aa: CASSLLAGGPGEQYF
j_call: TRBJ1-1; d_call: .; v_call: TRBV2; clone_size: many; cdr3_nt: TGTGCCAGTTTTAGGGGGGGATCGAGGAACACTGAAGCTTTCTTT; cdr3_aa: CASFRGGSRNTEAFF
j_call: TRBJ2-6; d_call: .; v_call: TRBV6-2/TRBV6-3; clone_size: .; cdr3_nt: TGTGCCAGCATCCGAGGTATCGGGGTTGACTCTGGGGCCAACTTCCTGACTTTC; cdr3_aa: CASIRGIGVDSGANFLTF
j_call: TRBJ2-7; d_call: TRBD2; v_call: TRBV20-1; clone_size: many; cdr3_nt: TGCAGTGCTCCCACAGGGACTAGCGGGGGAGCCTACGAGCAGTACTTC; cdr3_aa: CSAPTGTSGGAYEQYF
j_call: TRBJ1-3; d_call: .; v_call: TRBV19; clone_size: .; cdr3_nt: TGTGCCAGTAGTGGGGCAGGTAGAAACACCATATATTTT; cdr3_aa: CASSGAGRNTIYF
j_call: TRBJ2-3; d_call: .; v_call: TRBV28; clone_size: .; cdr3_nt: TGTGCCAACAGTTTACCGAGCGGGTTGACAGATACGCAGTATTTT; cdr3_aa: CANSLPSGLTDTQYF
j_call: TRBJ2-3; d_call: TRBD2; v_call: TRBV7-3; clone_size: many; cdr3_nt: TGTGCCAGCAGCCGAGGACTAGCGGTAACAGATACGCAGTATTTT; cdr3_aa: CASSRGLAVTDTQYF
j_call: TRBJ2-5; d_call: .; v_call: TRBV4-1; clone_size: many; cdr3_nt: TGCGCCAGCAGCCAATGGAGGCGGGAGACCCAGTACTTC; cdr3_aa: CASSQWRRETQYF
j_call: TRBJ2-2; d_call: TRBD1; v_call: TRBV7-9; clone_size: medium-sized; cdr3_nt: TGTGCCAGCAGCAAGGGGACAGGGTTGCCCGGGGAGCTGTTTTTT; cdr3_aa: CASSKGTGLPGELFF
j_call: TRBJ1-1; d_call: .; v_call: TRBV13; clone_size: many; cdr3_nt: TGTGCCAGCATTAGGGGGAAGGGGGATCGAGCTTTCTTT; cdr3_aa: CASIRGKGDRAFF
j_call: TRBJ2-3; d_call: .; v_call: TRBV2; clone_size: .; cdr3_nt: TGTGCCAGCAGTGACCGGGGGATGTACACAGATACTCAGTATTTT; cdr3_aa: CASSDRGMYTDTQYF
j_call: TRBJ2-3; d_call: .; v_call: TRBV14; clone_size: many; cdr3_nt: TGTGCCAGCAGCCCCTCGAGGTTAGGTGGAGATACGCAGTATTTT; cdr3_aa: CASSPSRLGGDTQYF
j_call: TRBJ2-5; d_call: .; v_call: TRBV7-2; clone_size: once; cdr3_nt: TGTGCCAGCAGGACGGAGGGACGGGGAAGAGAGAACCAGTACTTC; cdr3_aa: CASRTEGRGRENQYF
j_call: TRBJ2-2; d_call: .; v_call: TRBV2; clone_size: many; cdr3_nt: TGTGCCAGCAGGAAAGGTCCGAACACCGGGGAGCTGTTTTTT; cdr3_aa: CASRKGPNTGELFF
j_call: TRBJ1-2; d_call: .; v_call: TRBV12-3/TRBV12-4; clone_size: .; cdr3_nt: TGTGCCAGCAGTTTCGGGCGGAGAGCTAACTATGGCTACACCTTC; cdr3_aa: CASSFGRRANYGYTF